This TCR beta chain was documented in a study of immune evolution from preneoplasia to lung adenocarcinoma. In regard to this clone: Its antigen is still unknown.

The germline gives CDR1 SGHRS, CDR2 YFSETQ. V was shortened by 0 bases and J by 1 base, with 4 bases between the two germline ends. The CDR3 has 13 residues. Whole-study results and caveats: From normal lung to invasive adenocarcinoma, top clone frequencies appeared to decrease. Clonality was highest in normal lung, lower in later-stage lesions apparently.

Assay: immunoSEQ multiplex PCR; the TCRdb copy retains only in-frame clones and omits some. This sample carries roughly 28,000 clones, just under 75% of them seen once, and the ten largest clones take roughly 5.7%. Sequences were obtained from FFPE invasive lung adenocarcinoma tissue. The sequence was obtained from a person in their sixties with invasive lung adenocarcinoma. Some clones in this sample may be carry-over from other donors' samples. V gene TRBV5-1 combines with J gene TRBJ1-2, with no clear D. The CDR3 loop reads CASSLDYNYGYTF. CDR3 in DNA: TGCGCCAGCAGCTTGGATTATAACTATGGCTACACCTTC.